Detailed here is one T cell receptor (beta chain). This clonotype was counted many times. Its antigen specificity is not known. Within one base of it there is no much larger clone, and no base qualities were kept. The V and J ends are trimmed by 6 bases and 3 bases, leaving 12 bases between them. Taken from the germline V gene, the CDR1 and CDR2 loops are SGHTA and FQGNSA. There are 14 amino acids in the CDR3, from cysteine to phenylalanine inclusive. Only the CDR3 portion is preserved as DNA: 42 bases, with reading frame beginning at the first base. This sample is part of a study of response to subunit inactivated influenza vaccine (dated by TCRdb to 2017 to 2018). Notes on the research overall: To follow how T cells responded to a trivalent subunit inactivated influenza vaccine, the researchers relied on deep quantitative profiling of the T cell receptor repertoire. Overall study outcomes, separate from this receptor: It was suggested by the authors that each seasonal influenza vaccination may recruit only a limited number of new T cells.

The time point label corresponds to: 45 days after influenza vaccine administration. Libraries came from RT-PCR. The sequencing machine was an Illumina HiSeq 2500. Clones were called with MiXCR by TCRdb after fastp trimmed the public reads at Q25, and only in-frame beta chains were retained. Every CDR3 protein is listed once, alongside the most common genes and DNA of its rows. The sample table contains hundreds of thousands of distinct CDR3 sequences; only one count was recorded for about an eighth of them. About an eighth of the sample rests with the top ten. The chain is assembled from TRBV7-2 and TRBJ2-1, with the D gene too uncertain to name. This material consisted of PBMCs from blood, taken 45 days after vaccination. This TCR was recovered from a middle-aged man who received an inactivated influenza vaccine. Donor details come from another sample of the same person, matched by shared clones. DNA sequence: TGTGCCAGCAGGGCTACTTTCGACTACAATGAGCAGTTCTTC. The resulting protein is CASRATFDYNEQFF. Outside the CDR3, residues come from the reference TRBV7-2 and TRBJ2-1 proteins, so the full variable domain is: GAGVSQSPSNKVTEKGKDVELRCDPISGHTALYWYRQSLGQGLEFLIYFQGNSAPDKSGLPSDRFSAERTGGSVSTLTIQRTQQEDSAVYLCASRATFDYNEQFFGPGTRLTVL.